The rows below give T cell receptor beta chains drawn from one sample of a study of T-cell reconstitution after alpha-beta-depleted transplantation in children. TCRdb passed the PCR reads through MiXCR, listing each CDR3 protein once. The profile shows about 640,000 distinct CDR3 sequences, around 17% of them singletons. Sequencing was performed on PBMCs from the stem cell graft donor, taken from the stem cell graft. The source of these receptors is a human donor who donated a stem cell graft to a child with acute myeloid leukemia. Each CDR3 is given with its conserved first and last residue.

v_call cdr3_aa
TRBV6-5 CASSYRFLGTGGNTEAFF
TRBV20-1 CSAPRLAGGWETQYF
TRBV29-1 CSVGSTDTQYF
TRBV10-3 CAISESLAGAHNEQFF
TRBV4-3 CASSQEGASTASTVGGQFF
TRBV6-1 CASSDDIGDTGELFF
TRBV6-6 CASKSGGGETQYF
TRBV12-3/TRBV12-4 CASSLDSYQPQHF
TRBV5-1 CASSPRPAGTVSYNEQFF
TRBV20-1 CSVWGSPLHF
TRBV7-9 CASSTTGPLNTDTQYF
TRBV7-3 CASSFLGLAGPDTQYF
TRBV6-6 CASSYSTSGGEYF